Listed here are 21 T cell receptor beta chains from one sample, sequenced in a study of blood T cell repertoires in COVID-19 (dated by TCRdb to 2020 to 2021). The method was the immunoSEQ multiplex PCR assay. TCRdb carries this immuneACCESS record with in-frame sequences only. Its versions omit some clonotypes, under half of them owing to an unresolved V gene in the studies checked, with the rest unexplained. The sample table lists 150,000 to 200,000 clones, about 88% of them with a count of one. 2% to 2.5% of the sample is in the top ten clones. The sequenced material came from peripheral blood. Receptor source: a man between 65 and 80 years old with active or convalescent COVID-19.

This clone was counted once. The chain recombines TRBV19 with TRBJ1-6; TRBD1 matches at 7 bases. The germline V gene encodes CDR1 LNHDA and CDR2 SQIVND (reference sequence). V lost 6 bases to trimming and J lost 5 bases; unmatched junction nucleotides: 4. The CDR3 runs to 14 residues. The CDR3 DNA is TGTGCCAGTAGGCAGACAGGGCATAATTCACCCCTCCACTTT. Protein: CASRQTGHNSPLHF.

The CDR3 nucleotides are TGTGCCAGCAGCCTAACTACAGGGAGCTCCTACAATGAGCAGTTCTTC. Translating it yields CASSLTTGSSYNEQFF. The chain links TRBV7-2 to TRBJ2-1; D is possibly TRBD1 (6 bases). Germline V gene lookup returns CDR1 SGHTA and CDR2 FQGNSA. Trimming cost V 5 bases and J 0 bases, with 14 bases left between them. The CDR3 runs 16 residues. Full variable domain (remainder filled in from reference TRBV7-2 and TRBJ2-1): GAGVSQSPSNKVTEKGKDVELRCDPISGHTALYWYRQSLGQGLEFLIYFQGNSAPDKSGLPSDRFSAERTGGSVSTLTIQRTQQEDSAVYLCASSLTTGSSYNEQFFGPGTRLTVL.

The chain employs TRBV4-3 and TRBJ1-6; a weak D match, TRBD1 (5 bases). The V end lost 1 base, the J end lost 10 bases, and 11 bases lay between the germline ends. The CDR3 contains 14 residues. Germline assignment: CDR1 LGHNA and CDR2 YSLEER. CDR3 loop: CASSQAGGRSPLHF. The CDR3 region has the DNA TGCGCCAGCAGCCAAGCGGGGGGGAGGTCACCCCTCCACTTT.

The J gene is TRBJ1-2, the V gene TRBV5-4; D is undetermined. The CDR3 extends over 14 amino acids. Germline CDR1 SGHNT, CDR2 YYREEE (reference sequence). The V gene lost 4 bases and the J gene lost 1 base, with 11 bases spanning the gap. Here the CDR3 DNA reads TGTGCCAGCAGCCGGGAAAGGTTTAACTATGGCTACACCTTC. Protein sequence: CASSRERFNYGYTF.

In DNA, the CDR3 is TGCGCCAGCAGTGAGGGTGACTTGCTACCTACAGATACGCAGTATTTT. This gives the protein CASSEGDLLPTDTQYF. The chain carries TRBV10-1 and TRBJ2-3; D is ambiguous. Germline V gene data show CDR1 as WNHNN and CDR2 as SYGVQD (reference sequence). The CDR3 spans 16 residues. The ends were cut back, 2 bases at V and 3 bases at J, with 15 bases in the middle.

In this sample, this clone turned up once. The V call is TRBV9, the J call TRBJ2-5; D is perhaps TRBD2 (5 bases). V was trimmed by 3 bases and J by 10 bases, leaving 16 bases between them. The CDR3 sequence is 13 residues long. The germline CDR1 and CDR2 sequences are SGDLS and YYNGEE. The CDR3: CASSAPSSRDQYF. CDR3 DNA sequence: TGTGCCAGCAGCGCCCCCTCTAGTCGGGACCAGTACTTC.

This clone was seen just once. The V and J genes are TRBV5-8 and TRBJ1-1; D possibly corresponds to TRBD1 (6 bases). The germline V gene has CDR1 SGHTS and CDR2 YDEGEE. CDR3 length equals 15 residues. V lost 4 bases to trimming and J lost 4 bases, with 17 bases between them. The CDR3: CASSASGVGVTEAFF. DNA of the CDR3: TGTGCCAGCAGCGCGTCAGGGGTAGGTGTCACTGAAGCTTTCTTT. The variable domain in full, with the rest retrieved from reference TRBV5-8 and TRBJ1-1, is EAGVTQSPTHLIKTRGQQATLRCSPISGHTSVYWYQQALGLGLQFLLWYDEGEERNRGNFPPRFSGRQFPNYSSELNVNALELEDSALYLCASSASGVGVTEAFFGQGTRLTVV.

V and J are TRBV7-8 and TRBJ1-6; 7 bases line up with TRBD1. J lost 9 bases, V lost 5 bases, and 4 bases had no gene match. CDR3 length: 13 amino acids. Germline V lookup: CDR1 SGHVS, CDR2 FQNEAQ. The CDR3 here is CASSLDRSSPLHF. Written as DNA, the CDR3 is TGTGCCAGCAGCCTGGACAGGAGTTCACCCCTCCACTTT. The whole variable domain, remainder taken from reference TRBV7-8 and TRBJ1-6, is GAGVSQSPRYKVAKRGQDVALRCDPISGHVSLFWYQQALGQGPEFLTYFQNEAQLDKSGLPSDRFFAERPEGSVSTLKIQRTQQEDSAVYLCASSLDRSSPLHFGNGTRLTVT.

This chain links TRBV7-8 with TRBJ2-1; TRBD2 might be the D (6 bases). Per germline, CDR1 SGHVS and CDR2 FQNEAQ. Trimming cost V 5 bases and J 8 bases, with 25 bases left between them. This CDR3 has 17 residues. CDR3 sequence reads: CASSRKRAFIFSDEQFF. The CDR3, as DNA: TGTGCCAGCAGCCGCAAGCGGGCTTTTATTTTTTCGGATGAGCAGTTCTTC.

The chain joins TRBV19 to TRBJ1-5; TRBD1 is a possible D gene (5 bases). The CDR3 totals 16 residues. Germline assignment: CDR1 LNHDA and CDR2 SQIVND (reference sequence). With 6 bases removed from V and 3 bases from J, the gap between germline ends came to 18 bases. Here the CDR3 DNA reads TGTGCCAGTAGACCCTCGGACAACCTCTACAATCAGCCCCAGCATTTT. As protein: CASRPSDNLYNQPQHF.

The chain has TRBV19 and TRBJ1-4; TRBD1 aligns across 7 bases. This CDR3 has 16 amino acids. The junction had 10 bases not matched to a gene; V was cut back by 5 bases and J by 4 bases. Germline-derived CDR1 and CDR2 are LNHDA and SQIVND (reference sequence). CDR3 region: CASSLPPGQLNEKLFF. DNA of the CDR3: TGTGCCAGTAGTCTTCCGCCGGGACAGCTTAATGAAAAACTGTTTTTT.

The genes are TRBV10-3 and TRBJ2-2; TRBD1 is a possible D gene (5 bases). Germline V gene data show CDR1 as ENHRY and CDR2 as SYGVKD. The CDR3 length is 14 residues. The ends were cut back, 6 bases at V and 2 bases at J, with 10 bases in the middle. The CDR3 bases are TGTGCCATCAGAAGGGGTGATAACACCGGGGAGCTGTTTTTT. Amino acids: CAIRRGDNTGELFF.

The V and J genes are TRBV29-1 and TRBJ2-5, with a tentative D call TRBD1 (6 bases). The V and J ends lost 6 bases and 5 bases respectively, with 13 bases between them. Germline values: CDR1 SQVTM, CDR2 ANQGSEA. CDR3 size: 12 residues. The DNA of the CDR3 is TGCAGCGTAGGCAGGGGTATGGAGACCCAGTACTTC. Translated, it gives CSVGRGMETQYF.

The V and J genes are TRBV3-1 (or the pseudogene TRBV3-2) and TRBJ2-7, with D maybe TRBD2 (5 bases). CDR1 and CDR2 (germline): LGHDT, YNNKEL (reference sequence). V was clipped by 0 bases and J by 4 bases, with 13 bases between them. CDR3 length: 15 amino acids. CDR3 amino acids: CASSQDRFTRYEQYF. The CDR3 coding sequence is TGTGCCAGCAGCCAAGATCGGTTCACTAGATACGAGCAGTACTTC.

V is TRBV5-1 and J is TRBJ2-3, with 9 positions matching TRBD1. Trimming cost V 5 bases and J 3 bases; bases outside gene matches: 7. The CDR3 has 15 residues. Germline-derived CDR1 and CDR2 are SGHRS and YFSETQ. The CDR3 nucleotides are TGCGCCAGCAGGACCGGGACAGGGCGTACAGATACGCAGTATTTT. Its translation: CASRTGTGRTDTQYF. The full variable domain, with the rest looked up from reference TRBV5-1 and TRBJ2-3, is KAGVTQTPRYLIKTRGQQVTLSCSPISGHRSVSWYQQTPGQGLQFLFEYFSETQRNKGNFPGRFSGRQFSNSRSEMNVSTLELGDSALYLCASRTGTGRTDTQYFGPGTRLTVL.

This clone was seen once. V and J are TRBV4-3 and TRBJ2-3; 13 bases agree with TRBD2. V dropped 4 bases and J dropped 1; count of bases not matched to a gene: 5. From germline, CDR1 is LGHNA and CDR2 YSLEER. CDR3 length: 17 amino acids. CDR3 in DNA: TGCGCCAGCAGCCCCGTCGGACTAGCGGGGGGCACAGATACGCAGTATTTT. Protein product: CASSPVGLAGGTDTQYF.

The V gene is TRBV18, the J gene TRBJ2-1, with 8 bases that match TRBD1. The length of the CDR3 is 15 residues. V dropped 2 bases and J dropped 5; count of bases not matched to a gene: 5. The germline gives CDR1 KGHSH, CDR2 LQKENI. The CDR3 is CASSPNRGSDNEQFF. As DNA, the CDR3 is TGTGCCAGCTCACCAAACAGGGGGAGCGACAATGAGCAGTTCTTC.

CDR3 loop: CSASFPSGGGSTDTQYF. The CDR3 DNA reads as TGCAGTGCTAGTTTCCCGAGCGGGGGCGGTAGCACAGATACGCAGTATTTT. The J gene is TRBJ2-3, the V gene TRBV20-1; 8 nucleotides line up with TRBD2. Trimming at V came to 3 bases and at J to 0 bases, leaving 11 bases not matched to a gene. CDR1 and CDR2 (germline): DFQATT, SNEGSKA (reference sequence). This CDR3 spans 17 amino acids.

As regards this clone: Germline is not matched at one junction end, which may reflect a read error. The CDR3 sequence is CSASREAQYF. The CDR3 DNA reads TGCAGTGCTAGCCGAGAGGCCCAGTACTTC. V usage is TRBV20-1 and J usage is TRBJ2-5; D is unclear. Per germline, CDR1 DFQATT and CDR2 SNEGSKA (reference sequence). This CDR3 comprises 10 residues.

This clone occurred once. The chain combines TRBV20-1 with TRBJ2-1, with no clear D. V was trimmed by 1 base and J by 9 bases, leaving 7 bases between them. The CDR3 runs 11 residues. Germline CDR1 reads DFQATT; CDR2 reads SNEGSKA (reference sequence). The CDR3 is CSARAGIEQFF. CDR3 in DNA: TGCAGTGCTAGAGCCGGTATTGAGCAGTTCTTC.

This clone was seen a few times. J is TRBJ2-2 and V is TRBV9; possibly TRBD1 for D (5 bases). CDR3 length: 13 residues. V was cut by 6 bases and J by 7 bases, with 13 bases left in between. CDR1 SGDLS and CDR2 YYNGEE come from the germline V gene. CDR3 nucleotide sequence: TGTGCCAGCACGCAGGGAAAGGGCGGGGAGCTGTTTTTT. It specifies CASTQGKGGELFF.